The 22 T cell receptor beta chains reported below all come from one sample, sequenced in a study of blood T cell repertoires in COVID-19. Only in-frame clones appear in the TCRdb table, and some are missing; sequencing was by immunoSEQ multiplex PCR. The sample has about 240,000 clones; around 83% are singletons. The sequenced material came from peripheral blood. The receptors shown here come from a woman aged 55-70 years with active or convalescent COVID-19.

The chain employs TRBV11-2 and TRBJ1-1, with D possibly being TRBD1 (6 bases). CDR1 is SGHAT and CDR2 is FQNNGV in the germline V gene. The CDR3 is 16 residues long. V was trimmed by 5 bases and J by 4 bases, leaving 20 bases between them. CDR3 DNA sequence: TGTGCCAGCAGCCTAATACGGTTGCAAGGGGGCACTGAAGCTTTCTTT. Protein product: CASSLIRLQGGTEAFF.

The chain couples TRBV18 to TRBJ2-1, with 13 bases matching TRBD2. The V gene end was trimmed by 3 bases and the J gene end by 0 bases; junction bases not matched to a gene: 11. The CDR3 contains 20 residues. Germline assignment: CDR1 KGHSH and CDR2 LQKENI. The chain's CDR3 is CASSPPGLAGLTDSYNEQFF. The CDR3 DNA reads TGTGCCAGCTCACCGCCGGGACTAGCGGGGCTGACTGACTCCTACAATGAGCAGTTCTTC.

This rearrangement joins TRBV3-1 (or the pseudogene TRBV3-2) to TRBJ1-5, with 7 bases aligning to TRBD1. J gave up 7 bases and V 10 bases, and 16 bases lay outside the gene matches. CDR3 length equals 15 residues. Germline V gene sequence: CDR1 LGHDT, CDR2 YNNKEL (reference sequence). CDR3 bases: TGTGCCATGGGGCGCAGGGGGATTGTGGGACAGCCCCAGCATTTT. Encoded protein: CAMGRRGIVGQPQHF.

The V gene is TRBV14, the J gene TRBJ1-3, with D possibly TRBD1 on 6 matching bases. This CDR3 is built from 16 residues. Trimming shortened V by 1 base and J by 1 base, and 11 bases separated the two germline ends. In germline, CDR1 is SGHDN, CDR2 FVKESK. The CDR3 region is CASSQVGRGSGNTIYF. DNA of the CDR3: TGTGCCAGCAGCCAAGTCGGCAGGGGATCTGGAAACACCATATATTTT.

The rearrangement uses TRBV2 and TRBJ1-3; D perhaps matches TRBD1 (5 bases). The CDR3 contains 15 residues. Trimming shortened V by 8 bases and J by 1 base, and 15 bases separated the two germline ends. Germline-derived CDR1 and CDR2 are SNHLY and FYNNEI. CDR3 amino acids: CASLWQGGSGNTIYF. In nucleotides, the CDR3 is TGTGCCAGCCTCTGGCAGGGAGGGTCTGGAAACACCATATATTTT. The variable domain in full, completed from reference TRBV2 and TRBJ1-3, reads EPEVTQTPSHQVTQMGQEVILRCVPISNHLYFYWYRQILGQKVEFLVSFYNNEISEKSEIFDDQFSVERPDGSNFTLKIRSTKLEDSAMYFCASLWQGGSGNTIYFGEGSWLTVV.

This clone turned up a few times. The chain's CDR3 is CASSPSGGAIDEQFF. In nucleotides, the CDR3 is TGTGCCAGCAGCCCTAGCGGGGGGGCCATCGATGAGCAGTTCTTC. V is TRBV7-3 and J is TRBJ2-1; 12 bases are a match to TRBD2. The CDR3 loop spans 15 amino acids. Germline loops: CDR1 SGHTA, CDR2 FQGTGA. The V and J ends lost 5 bases and 8 bases, in that order; junction bases with no gene match: 7.

The V call is TRBV6-6, the J call TRBJ2-7; maybe TRBD1 (7 bases). CDR1 is MNHNY and CDR2 is SVGAGI in the germline V gene (reference sequence). With 5 bases removed from V and 4 bases from J, the gap between germline ends came to 18 bases. The CDR3 is 15 amino acids. The CDR3 loop reads CASSPRGRGLYEQYF. The CDR3 coding sequence is TGTGCCAGCAGTCCTAGGGGGCGGGGACTGTACGAGCAGTACTTC.

The chain is built from TRBV2 and TRBJ2-7; 12 positions match TRBD2. V gave up 5 bases and J gave up 3 bases; unmatched junction bases: 5. Germline CDR1 reads SNHLY; CDR2 reads FYNNEI. CDR3 length equals 15 residues. CDR3 amino acids: CASSPLTSGGYEQYF. The CDR3 bases are TGTGCCAGCAGTCCTCTGACTAGCGGGGGCTACGAGCAGTACTTC.

Only one count was recorded for this clone. Relative to the germline gene, one junction end is altered; a read error may explain this. The chain has TRBV10-1 and TRBJ2-2, with 7 bases fitting TRBD2. The CDR3 loop spans 14 amino acids. Germline values: CDR1 WNHNN, CDR2 SYGVQD (reference sequence). CDR3 sequence reads: CARSGGENTGELFF. CDR3 bases: TGCGCCAGAAGTGGGGGGGAGAACACCGGGGAGCTGTTTTTT.

The chain combines TRBV30 with TRBJ2-7, with TRBD2 matching over 9 bases. There are 13 residues in the CDR3. Germline V gene data show CDR1 as GTSNPN and CDR2 as SVGIG (reference sequence). The V segment lost 4 bases and the J segment 4 bases; nucleotides outside the gene matches: 5. CDR3 nucleotides: TGTGCCTGGACTAGCGGGGCCAAATACGAGCAGTACTTC. This translates into CAWTSGAKYEQYF. Full variable domain (rest looked up from reference TRBV30 and TRBJ2-7): SQTIHQWPATLVQPVGSPLSLECTVEGTSNPNLYWYRQAAGRGLQLLFYSVGIGQISSEVPQNLSASRPQDRQFILSSKKLLLSDSGFYLCAWTSGAKYEQYFGPGTRLTVT.

This chain links TRBV7-2 with TRBJ2-3; 15 bases fit TRBD2. V lost 3 bases, J lost 5 bases, and 9 bases stayed unmatched. CDR1 SGHTA and CDR2 FQGNSA come from the germline V gene. This CDR3 region has 18 residues. CDR3 in amino acids: CASSFRTSGGARGDTQYF. The CDR3 bases are TGTGCCAGCAGCTTCCGGACTAGCGGGGGGGCCCGGGGAGATACGCAGTATTTT.

V is TRBV2 and J is TRBJ2-3; 14 bases map to TRBD2. J lost 4 bases, V lost 7 bases, and 1 base had no gene match. Germline V CDR1 and CDR2: SNHLY, FYNNEI. The CDR3 loop spans 14 amino acids. The CDR3 bases are TGTGCCAGCACGACTAGCGGGGGGGCAGATACGCAGTATTTT. It is translated as CASTTSGGADTQYF.

The V and J genes are TRBV4-3 and TRBJ2-1; 10 nucleotides align to TRBD2. CDR3 size: 18 residues. The V and J ends lost 0 bases and 7 bases, in that order; junction bases with no gene match: 12. The germline CDR1 and CDR2 sequences are LGHNA and YSLEER. The CDR3 bases are TGCGCCAGCAGCCAAGATCGGAGCGGGGGGGCATTTGTAAATGAGCAGTTCTTC. Translating gives CASSQDRSGGAFVNEQFF.

The chain employs TRBV5-1 and TRBJ1-1, with TRBD1 matching over 9 bases. Germline V CDR1 and CDR2: SGHRS, YFSETQ. The V and J ends lost 0 bases and 5 bases, in that order; junction bases with no gene match: 5. This CDR3 has 15 amino acids. The CDR3, as DNA: TGCGCCAGCAGCTTGGCCACAGGGGGCGGGACTGAAGCTTTCTTT. It yields the protein CASSLATGGGTEAFF. Looking up the rest from reference TRBV5-1 and TRBJ1-1 gives the full variable domain: KAGVTQTPRYLIKTRGQQVTLSCSPISGHRSVSWYQQTPGQGLQFLFEYFSETQRNKGNFPGRFSGRQFSNSRSEMNVSTLELGDSALYLCASSLATGGGTEAFFGQGTRLTVV.

The chain joins TRBV7-8 to TRBJ1-2; the D is unclear. CDR1 SGHVS and CDR2 FQNEAQ come from the germline V gene. Trimming removed 5 bases at V and 8 bases at J, with 12 bases between. This CDR3 contains 12 residues. CDR3 nucleotides: TGTGCCAGCAGCCCATGGGTCAGGGGCTACACCTTC. This codes for CASSPWVRGYTF.

This clone occurred a few times. The rearrangement uses TRBV9 and TRBJ2-3, with D uncertain. This CDR3 contains 15 residues. Germline V lookup: CDR1 SGDLS, CDR2 YYNGEE. V gave up 0 bases and J gave up 6 bases, with 14 bases separating them. The DNA for the CDR3 is TGTGCCAGCAGCGTAGATGGTCGAGGTGGGGATACGCAGTATTTT. Translation: CASSVDGRGGDTQYF.

This clone is a singleton in its sample. The CDR3 here is CAWSLGRGGPDTQYF. For the CDR3, the DNA is TGTGCCTGGAGTTTGGGGCGGGGGGGCCCAGATACGCAGTATTTT. The genes are TRBV30 and TRBJ2-3; 9 nucleotides align to TRBD2. The CDR3 loop spans 15 amino acids. CDR1 is GTSNPN and CDR2 is SVGIG in the germline V gene (reference sequence). V lost 2 bases to trimming and J lost 4 bases; unmatched junction nucleotides: 7. The whole variable domain, filled in from reference TRBV30 and TRBJ2-3, reads SQTIHQWPATLVQPVGSPLSLECTVEGTSNPNLYWYRQAAGRGLQLLFYSVGIGQISSEVPQNLSASRPQDRQFILSSKKLLLSDSGFYLCAWSLGRGGPDTQYFGPGTRLTVL.

V usage is TRBV6-5 and J usage is TRBJ1-2; 9 bases line up with TRBD1. The germline V gene has CDR1 MNHEY and CDR2 SVGAGI. The junction had 13 bases not matched to a gene; V was cut back by 6 bases and J by 8 bases. CDR3 length equals 15 residues. In DNA form, the CDR3 reads TGTGCCAGCAGGACTTACCGGGACAGGGTAGACGGCTACACCTTC. Translating gives CASRTYRDRVDGYTF.

This sequence joins TRBV5-4 and TRBJ1-2; D is perhaps TRBD1 (5 bases). The ends were cut back, 5 bases at V and 4 bases at J, with 15 bases in the middle. Per the germline V gene, CDR1 is SGHNT and CDR2 is YYREEE (reference sequence). This CDR3 has 14 amino acids. The CDR3 DNA sequence: TGTGCCAGCAGATTTTTCCTAGACAGCTATGGCTACACCTTC. It translates to CASRFFLDSYGYTF.

V gene TRBV19 combines with J gene TRBJ2-3; D call uncertain. Germline-derived CDR1 and CDR2 are LNHDA and SQIVND (reference sequence). Trimming took off 7 bases at V and 2 bases at J, with 10 bases between the two ends. The CDR3 sequence is 13 residues long. CDR3 DNA sequence: TGTGCCAGTACCCCACATCACACAGATACGCAGTATTTT. This sequence encodes CASTPHHTDTQYF. Full variable domain (rest looked up from reference TRBV19 and TRBJ2-3): DGGITQSPKYLFRKEGQNVTLSCEQNLNHDAMYWYRQDPGQGLRLIYYSQIVNDFQKGDIAEGYSVSREKKESFPLTVTSAQKNPTAFYLCASTPHHTDTQYFGPGTRLTVL.

This clone was counted once. This chain connects TRBV20-1 to TRBJ1-2; 7 bases line up with TRBD1. The trim removed 3 bases at V and 5 bases at J, leaving 6 bases unmatched. CDR1 is DFQATT and CDR2 is SNEGSKA in the germline V gene (reference sequence). The CDR3 runs to 13 residues. The CDR3 nucleotides read TGCAGTGCTAGTCGACAGGGTTGGTATGGCTACACCTTC. Protein sequence: CSASRQGWYGYTF.

The rearrangement links TRBV7-3 to TRBJ2-7, with 9 bases fitting TRBD2. Germline values: CDR1 SGHTA, CDR2 FQGTGA. V trimming: 2 bases; J trimming: 1 base; junction bases outside the gene matches: 0. The CDR3 is 14 amino acids. The DNA for the CDR3 is TGTGCCAGCAGCTTAGCGGGGGGGTCCTACGAGCAGTACTTC. Translating it yields CASSLAGGSYEQYF.